One and the same sample provided the 29 T cell receptor beta chains below, sequenced in a study of monozygotic twins with inflammatory bowel disease. From the 5' RACE reads, TCRdb lists one entry per CDR3 protein and no DNA. This repertoire includes 350,000 to 500,000 distinct CDR3 sequences. The sequenced sample consisted of blood. The receptors stem from a human donor with ulcerative colitis or Crohn's disease, or a healthy co-twin of an affected twin (not recorded which).

The chain recombines TRBV20-1 with TRBJ2-3; the D call from TCRdb, TRBD2, cannot be confirmed without DNA. From germline, CDR1 is DFQATT and CDR2 SNEGSKA (reference sequence). The CDR3 contains 14 residues. CDR3 loop: CSARYGGSTDTQYF.

J is TRBJ1-1 and V is TRBV7-9; TCRdb lists TRBD1, though no DNA is available to test this call. The CDR3 is made up of 13 amino acids. Germline values: CDR1 SEHNR, CDR2 FQNEAQ (reference sequence). The CDR3 sequence is CASSQQENTEAFF.

This chain's CDR3 is CASSQNNAGELFF. J is TRBJ2-2 and V is TRBV3-1. Per germline, CDR1 LGHDT and CDR2 YNNKEL (reference sequence). The CDR3 spans 13 residues.

The chain links TRBV5-4 to TRBJ2-5; the D call from TCRdb, TRBD2, cannot be confirmed without DNA. The CDR3 covers 15 residues. Germline V lookup: CDR1 SGHNT, CDR2 YYREEE (reference sequence). The CDR3 sequence: CASSHLGGGQETQYF.

V and J are TRBV18 and TRBJ2-1; TCRdb returns TRBD1, unconfirmable since there is no DNA. CDR3 size: 15 residues. Germline V gene sequence: CDR1 KGHSH, CDR2 LQKENI. The CDR3 sequence: CASSPGTGVWNEQFF.

The V call is TRBV5-5, the J call TRBJ2-3; TCRdb outputs TRBD2, but without DNA this stays unchecked. This CDR3 is built from 15 residues. Germline CDR1 is SGHKS and CDR2 is YYEKEE (reference sequence). The CDR3 sequence: CASSLTLAGTDTQYF.

The chain has TRBV11-3 and TRBJ2-3; TCRdb's D call, TRBD1, is unchecked because there is no DNA. Germline assignment: CDR1 SGHNT and CDR2 YENEEA. This CDR3 has 15 amino acids. CDR3 sequence reads: CASRRPGQGTDTQYF.

The V gene is TRBV7-2, the J gene TRBJ2-2; the D call of TRBD2 rests on TCRdb alone, since no DNA is present to check it. CDR1 is SGHTA and CDR2 is FQGNSA in the germline V gene. The CDR3 is 14 amino acids. The chain's CDR3 is CASSFTRDTGELFF.

V is TRBV24-1 and J is TRBJ1-5; TCRdb reports TRBD1, a call that lacks DNA to check it against. The CDR3 consists of 13 residues. The germline V gene has CDR1 KGHDR and CDR2 SFDVKD. The CDR3: CASQAGLNQPQHF.

The chain uses TRBV18 and TRBJ1-5; TCRdb selects TRBD1, and the lack of DNA leaves this call unchecked. Germline V gene data show CDR1 as KGHSH and CDR2 as LQKENI. The CDR3 extends over 19 amino acids. CDR3: CASSPPPFSGTVRNQPQHF.

J is TRBJ2-7 and V is TRBV21-1; the TCRdb call, TRBD1, lacks DNA for checking. TRBV21-1 corresponds to a pseudogene. The CDR3 consists of 16 residues. The CDR3: CASSKGTGASNYEQYF.

J is TRBJ2-1 and V is TRBV11-1; the TCRdb D gene call, TRBD2, has no DNA to confirm it. The CDR3 is made up of 19 amino acids. Germline V gives CDR1 SGHAT, CDR2 FQDESV (reference sequence). CDR3 protein: CASSQWTSGGPLSYNEQFF.

This chain joins TRBV11-2 and TRBJ2-5; TCRdb proposes TRBD1, but this gene call is untestable without DNA. CDR1 is SGHAT and CDR2 is FQNNGV in the germline V gene. The CDR3 has 14 amino acids. The CDR3 region is CASSFGRQEETQYF.

This rearrangement joins TRBV11-2 to TRBJ2-1. This CDR3 has 15 amino acids. Looked up from germline, CDR1 is SGHAT and CDR2 is FQNNGV. CDR3 region: CASSLGSKAYNEQFF.

The rearrangement joins TRBV12-3 or TRBV12-4 to TRBJ2-7; checking the TCRdb D call of TRBD1 is not possible without DNA. The CDR3 extends over 13 amino acids. The CDR3 loop reads CASSLGGAGEQYF.

The chain carries TRBV6-1 and TRBJ2-3. The CDR3 is made up of 14 amino acids. Germline V gives CDR1 MNHNS, CDR2 SASEGT. The CDR3 protein is CASSEGLEGYTQYF.

V is TRBV28 and J is TRBJ1-6; TCRdb's D call, TRBD1, is unchecked because there is no DNA. The CDR3 runs to 16 residues. CDR1 MDHEN and CDR2 SYDVKM come from the germline V gene. CDR3 protein: CASSLRDIAYNSPLHF.

V gene TRBV7-9 combines with J gene TRBJ2-5; TCRdb's D call, TRBD1, is unchecked because there is no DNA. Germline CDR1 SEHNR, CDR2 FQNEAQ (reference sequence). The CDR3 is made up of 15 amino acids. CDR3 sequence reads: CASSFRGNYQETQYF.

The chain joins TRBV6-2 or TRBV6-3 to TRBJ1-1. Germline values: CDR1 MNHEY, CDR2 SVGEGT. This CDR3 has 12 residues. This chain's CDR3 is CASCRRNTEAFF.

The CDR3 here is CASSDPALGRNTIYF. This chain uses TRBV25-1 with TRBJ1-3. Germline CDR1 is MGHDK and CDR2 is SYGVNS. The CDR3 length is 15 residues.

The rearrangement joins TRBV7-2 to TRBJ1-2; TCRdb picks TRBD1, but there is no DNA to check that call. Germline V lookup: CDR1 SGHTA, CDR2 FQGNSA. The CDR3 totals 16 residues. The CDR3: CASSLRTGGVDYGYTF.

This chain joins TRBV19 and TRBJ1-5; TCRdb's D gene call, TRBD1, goes unchecked for lack of DNA. The CDR3 spans 14 residues. In germline, CDR1 is LNHDA, CDR2 SQIVND (reference sequence). CDR3 residues: CASSIRQGRQPQHF.

This sequence joins TRBV7-9 and TRBJ2-1. Germline V gene lookup returns CDR1 SEHNR and CDR2 FQNEAQ (reference sequence). The CDR3 is 16 amino acids. CDR3 loop: CASSTTINSSGNEQFF. Full variable domain (outside the CDR3, taken from reference TRBV7-9 and TRBJ2-1): DTGVSQNPRHKITKRGQNVTFRCDPISEHNRLYWYRQTLGQGPEFLTYFQNEAQLEKSRLLSDRFSAERPKGSFSTLEIQRTEQGDSAMYLCASSTTINSSGNEQFFGPGTRLTVL.

V is TRBV29-1 and J is TRBJ2-1; the TRBD1 assignment by TCRdb is unverifiable without DNA. CDR1 SQVTM and CDR2 ANQGSEA come from the germline V gene. CDR3 size: 15 residues. The CDR3 loop is CSVGLSQGRRDEQFF.

V is TRBV2 and J is TRBJ1-2; the TRBD1 assignment by TCRdb is unverifiable without DNA. The CDR3 has 16 amino acids. CDR1 and CDR2 (germline): SNHLY, FYNNEI. This CDR3 is CASQLGPGQGYDGYTF.

V and J are TRBV5-1 and TRBJ2-1; no DNA is available, so the TRBD1 call from TCRdb remains unchecked. Per the germline V gene, CDR1 is SGHRS and CDR2 is YFSETQ. This CDR3 is built from 13 residues. The CDR3 here is CASSREGKNEQFF.

This chain joins TRBV20-1 and TRBJ2-4; the TCRdb D gene call, TRBD2, has no DNA to confirm it. The CDR3 sequence is 13 residues long. Germline CDR1 and CDR2: DFQATT and SNEGSKA (reference sequence). CDR3 sequence reads: CSALLAGGNIQYF.

The chain links TRBV20-1 to TRBJ1-6. The germline V gene has CDR1 DFQATT and CDR2 SNEGSKA (reference sequence). CDR3 size: 12 residues. The CDR3 here is CSANSGNSPLHF.

V is TRBV12-3 or TRBV12-4 and J is TRBJ2-1; TCRdb's D gene call, TRBD2, goes unchecked for lack of DNA. This CDR3 contains 15 residues. CDR3 residues: CASTSTSAITDEQFF.